The 30 T cell receptor beta chains in this list originate from one sample, sequenced in a study of CD8 T cells in Susac syndrome. Random hexamers served to reverse transcribe roughly 0.45 to 1 ug RNA. One entry per CDR3 protein results from TCRdb running MiXCR on the immunoSEQ multiplex PCR reads. The sample records about 120,000 distinct CDR3 sequences, about 92% being singletons. The sample comprised CD4+ T cells from PBMCs. These receptors came from a human donor with multiple sclerosis.

J is TRBJ1-1 and V is TRBV20-1; D is uncertain. V shed 6 bases and J shed 0 bases, with 8 bases lying between them. Germline assignment: CDR1 DFQATT and CDR2 SNEGSKA (reference sequence). The CDR3 extends over 12 amino acids. CDR3 sequence reads: CSALGMNTEAFF. The CDR3 coding sequence is TGCAGTGCACTCGGGATGAACACTGAAGCTTTCTTT.

The sample holds one count of this clonotype. The gene calls are TRBV30 and TRBJ1-1; no clear D. There are 15 residues in the CDR3. The V gene's germline CDR1 is GTSNPN and CDR2 SVGIG (reference sequence). V was clipped by 3 bases and J by 1 base, with 15 bases between them. The CDR3 nucleotides are TGTGCCTGGAGATCTTGGATCCTAGGGAACACTGAAGCTTTCTTT. Protein sequence: CAWRSWILGNTEAFF.

The chain uses TRBV7-9 and TRBJ1-1; D not resolved. Deletions cut 7 bases from V and 2 bases from J, with 11 bases between. Germline CDR1 SEHNR, CDR2 FQNEAQ (reference sequence). This CDR3 spans 13 amino acids. The CDR3 region has the DNA TGTGCCAGCACCTTGACGGGTAACACTGAAGCTTTCTTT. Amino acids: CASTLTGNTEAFF. Drawing the rest from reference TRBV7-9 and TRBJ1-1, the complete variable domain is DTGVSQNPRHKITKRGQNVTFRCDPISEHNRLYWYRQTLGQGPEFLTYFQNEAQLEKSRLLSDRFSAERPKGSFSTLEIQRTEQGDSAMYLCASTLTGNTEAFFGQGTRLTVV.

This rearrangement joins TRBV18 to TRBJ1-1; D is unresolved. The germline V gene encodes CDR1 KGHSH and CDR2 LQKENI. The V end was cut by 4 bases, the J end by 1 base, with 10 bases between. The CDR3 contains 14 residues. The CDR3 nucleotides are TGTGCCAGCTCACGTGTGTCAACGAACACTGAAGCTTTCTTT. It is translated as CASSRVSTNTEAFF.

V gene TRBV19 combines with J gene TRBJ2-2; D is unclear. The V gene lost 3 bases and the J gene lost 6 bases, with 8 bases spanning the gap. Germline V CDR1 and CDR2: LNHDA, SQIVND (reference sequence). The CDR3 covers 13 residues. The CDR3 region is CASSIADPGELFF. The DNA of the CDR3 is TGTGCCAGTAGTATTGCGGATCCCGGGGAGCTGTTTTTT.

V is TRBV12-3 or TRBV12-4 and J is TRBJ2-2, with D unresolved. V was cut by 6 bases and J by 0 bases, with 2 bases left in between. The CDR3 contains 12 residues. The CDR3 region is CASRTNTGELFF. In DNA, the CDR3 is TGTGCCAGCAGGACGAACACCGGGGAGCTGTTTTTT.

The V and J genes are TRBV5-1 and TRBJ1-1; 8 bases map to TRBD1. The V segment lost 7 bases and the J segment 1 base; nucleotides outside the gene matches: 6. This CDR3 comprises 14 residues. From germline, CDR1 is SGHRS and CDR2 YFSETQ. In nucleotides, the CDR3 is TGCGCCAGCGACCAAGGACAGGGGAACACTGAAGCTTTCTTT. Its translation is CASDQGQGNTEAFF.

The chain links TRBV13 to TRBJ1-2, with unresolved D. V lost 5 bases and J lost 3, with 10 bases in between. This CDR3 is 13 amino acids long. Germline-derived CDR1 and CDR2 are PRHDT and FYEKMQ (reference sequence). The CDR3 DNA follows: TGTGCCAGCAGCCCCGATTGGGACTATGGCTACACCTTC. This translates into CASSPDWDYGYTF.

V and J are TRBV24-1 and TRBJ1-4, with TRBD1 identical over 8 bases. This CDR3 contains 14 residues. Germline V gene data show CDR1 as KGHDR and CDR2 as SFDVKD. J was trimmed by 10 bases and V by 4 bases; bases with no gene match: 7. The DNA of the CDR3 is TGTGCCACCAGTGACTCGATACAGGGGGGAAAACTGTTTTTT. It encodes CATSDSIQGGKLFF.

This chain links TRBV7-9 with TRBJ2-4; tentatively, D is TRBD2 (6 bases). Trimming removed 5 bases at V and 5 bases at J, with 16 bases between. The CDR3 has 15 amino acids. Germline V gives CDR1 SEHNR, CDR2 FQNEAQ (reference sequence). The CDR3 DNA is TGTGCCAGCAGCCAACGCGGAGGGCTCCAAAACATTCAGTACTTC. Encoded protein: CASSQRGGLQNIQYF.

The chain is built from TRBV5-1 and TRBJ1-1; D is possibly TRBD1 (5 bases). The CDR3 is made up of 13 amino acids. Trimming removed 4 bases from V and 6 bases from J, with 13 bases in between. Germline lookup yields CDR1 SGHRS and CDR2 YFSETQ. The CDR3 here is CASSRDSDAEAFF. CDR3 nucleotides: TGCGCCAGCAGCCGCGACAGCGACGCTGAAGCTTTCTTT.

The chain couples TRBV30 to TRBJ1-1; possibly TRBD1 for D (6 bases). Germline CDR1 and CDR2: GTSNPN and SVGIG (reference sequence). This CDR3 contains 10 residues. The V end was cut by 8 bases, the J end by 5 bases, with 9 bases between. The CDR3 DNA follows: TGTGCCGGCCAGGGGACTGAAGCTTTCTTT. Amino acid sequence: CAGQGTEAFF.

The chain is built from TRBV6-2 or TRBV6-3 and TRBJ2-3; 8 nucleotides align to TRBD2. CDR1 is MNHEY and CDR2 is SVGEGT in the germline V gene. The CDR3 extends over 14 amino acids. V shed 3 bases, J shed 6 bases, and the junction held 5 bases outside the gene matches. CDR3 DNA: TGTGCCAGCAGTTATAGCGGGATCAGCGATACGCAGTATTTT. Protein sequence: CASSYSGISDTQYF.

The V and J genes are TRBV6-2 or TRBV6-3 and TRBJ2-1; D may correspond to TRBD1 or TRBD2 (5 bases each). Germline CDR1 MNHEY, CDR2 SVGEGT. V was pared by 7 bases and J by 5 bases, with 18 bases between. The CDR3 is made up of 15 amino acids. The CDR3 DNA reads as TGTGCCAGCACCCCGGCAAGGGGAGAACACAATGAGCAGTTCTTC. It translates to CASTPARGEHNEQFF.

The chain is built from TRBV5-6 and TRBJ1-5, with TRBD1 identical over 8 bases. Germline-derived CDR1 and CDR2 are SGHDT and YYEEEE. The CDR3 loop spans 16 amino acids. The V gene end was trimmed by 2 bases and the J gene end by 5 bases; junction bases not matched to a gene: 9. The CDR3 reads CASSLYRQGRDQPQHF. The CDR3 DNA is TGTGCCAGCAGCTTATACCGACAGGGGAGGGATCAGCCCCAGCATTTT. Full variable domain (rest looked up from reference TRBV5-6 and TRBJ1-5): DAGVTQSPTHLIKTRGQQVTLRCSPKSGHDTVSWYQQALGQGPQFIFQYYEEEERQRGNFPDRFSGHQFPNYSSELNVNALLLGDSALYLCASSLYRQGRDQPQHFGDGTRLSIL.

The chain links TRBV11-2 to TRBJ1-3; D is possibly TRBD1 (5 bases). The CDR3 length is 20 residues. The germline V gene encodes CDR1 SGHAT and CDR2 FQNNGV. V was trimmed by 2 bases and J by 0 bases, leaving 23 bases between them. The CDR3 protein is CASSLYLPGPLSRSGNTIYF. In nucleotides, the CDR3 is TGTGCCAGCAGCTTATATCTGCCGGGACCACTCTCCCGCTCTGGAAACACCATATATTTT.

V and J are TRBV19 and TRBJ1-1; the D gene is possibly TRBD1 (6 bases). From germline, CDR1 is LNHDA and CDR2 SQIVND (reference sequence). V lost 4 bases to trimming and J lost 3 bases, with 12 bases between them. The CDR3 runs 14 residues. This CDR3 reads CASSNQGIHTEAFF. The CDR3, as DNA: TGTGCCAGTAGTAACCAGGGGATCCACACTGAAGCTTTCTTT.

V gene TRBV12-3 or TRBV12-4 combines with J gene TRBJ1-5, with 10 bases fitting TRBD1. V gave up 5 bases and J gave up 2 bases; unmatched junction bases: 3. The CDR3 loop spans 15 amino acids. The CDR3 is CASSPGTGGNQPQHF. CDR3 coding DNA: TGTGCCAGCAGTCCCGGGACAGGGGGCAATCAGCCCCAGCATTTT.

The chain is built from TRBV6-5 and TRBJ1-1; TRBD1 is a possible D gene (5 bases). Per germline, CDR1 MNHEY and CDR2 SVGAGI. Trimming took 5 bases from V and 11 from J, leaving 18 bases between them. The CDR3 spans 13 residues. CDR3 residues: CASSLGWAGVAFF. The DNA of the CDR3 is TGTGCCAGCAGTCTCGGATGGGCGGGGGTTGCTTTCTTT.

CDR3 loop: CASSLEGNGADTQYF. CDR3 bases: TGTGCCAGCAGCTTAGAAGGAAACGGAGCAGATACGCAGTATTTT. V gene TRBV7-3 combines with J gene TRBJ2-3; D ambiguous. The CDR3 runs to 15 residues. Trimming removed 2 bases at V and 4 bases at J, with 13 bases between. Germline V gene data show CDR1 as SGHTA and CDR2 as FQGTGA.

This chain uses TRBV15 with TRBJ2-3; D call uncertain. Trimming removed 3 bases from V and 5 bases from J, with 9 bases in between. Germline loops: CDR1 LNHNV, CDR2 YYDKDF (reference sequence). The CDR3 loop spans 13 amino acids. The CDR3 nucleotides are TGTGCCACCAGCAGTACCCCGGGAGATACGCAGTATTTT. It codes for CATSSTPGDTQYF.

This chain links TRBV4-3 with TRBJ1-1; 10 positions match TRBD1. The CDR3 has 16 amino acids. Germline V gives CDR1 LGHNA, CDR2 YSLEER. V gave up 2 bases and J gave up 4 bases; unmatched junction bases: 7. The CDR3: CASSQSGTGAPTEAFF. The CDR3, as DNA: TGCGCCAGCAGCCAATCCGGGACAGGGGCGCCCACTGAAGCTTTCTTT.

The chain carries TRBV7-9 and TRBJ1-3; TRBD1 matches 7 bases. This CDR3 has 17 amino acids. Germline assignment: CDR1 SEHNR and CDR2 FQNEAQ (reference sequence). J lost 3 bases, V lost 5 bases, and 13 bases had no gene match. As DNA, the CDR3 is TGTGCCAGCAGCCGCGGGACAGCTGTGGGCAGTGGAAACACCATATATTTT. Protein: CASSRGTAVGSGNTIYF.

The chain combines TRBV5-4 with TRBJ2-2, with TRBD2 as a possible D gene (6 bases). In germline, CDR1 is SGHNT, CDR2 YYREEE (reference sequence). V lost 0 bases to trimming and J lost 7 bases, with 10 bases between them. The CDR3 loop spans 14 amino acids. In DNA form, the CDR3 reads TGTGCCAGCAGCTTGGGAAGGGAGGTCGGGGAGCTGTTTTTT. It is translated as CASSLGREVGELFF.

This clonotype occurred a few times. This sequence joins TRBV10-2 and TRBJ2-7, with TRBD2 as a possible D gene (5 bases). Trimming took 3 bases from V and 6 from J, leaving 9 bases between them. Germline loops: CDR1 WSHSY, CDR2 SAAADI. The CDR3 has 12 amino acids. The CDR3 reads CASSDWGVEQYF. CDR3 bases: TGCGCCAGCAGTGATTGGGGAGTCGAGCAGTACTTC.

The rearrangement uses TRBV28 and TRBJ2-7; 7 bases are shared with TRBD2. The CDR3 is 15 amino acids. CDR1 MDHEN and CDR2 SYDVKM come from the germline V gene. The ends lost 2 bases at V and 4 bases at J; junction bases unmatched: 8. The CDR3 bases are TGTGCCAGCAGTTTAAGTGGCGGGAGTAAGTACGAGCAGTACTTC. It translates to CASSLSGGSKYEQYF.

The rearrangement links TRBV18 to TRBJ2-3; 8 bases line up with TRBD2. The CDR3 has 15 amino acids. Trimming removed 3 bases from V and 0 bases from J; junction bases left unmatched: 2. Germline V gene lookup returns CDR1 KGHSH and CDR2 LQKENI. The DNA of the CDR3 is TGTGCCAGCTCACCCTCTAGCGGGAGCACAGATACGCAGTATTTT. Translating gives CASSPSSGSTDTQYF.

The rearrangement uses TRBV5-1 and TRBJ1-3; perhaps TRBD1 as D (5 bases). Germline lookup yields CDR1 SGHRS and CDR2 YFSETQ. Trimming shortened V by 7 bases and J by 0 bases, and 17 bases separated the two germline ends. This CDR3 has 16 amino acids. CDR3 in amino acids: CASSPQGSPSGNTIYF. CDR3 nucleotide sequence: TGCGCCAGCTCCCCCCAGGGTTCCCCCTCTGGAAACACCATATATTTT.

This chain connects TRBV30 to TRBJ1-6; D not resolved. The CDR3 spans 12 residues. The V gene's germline CDR1 is GTSNPN and CDR2 SVGIG (reference sequence). Trimming took 1 base from V and 7 from J, leaving 5 bases between them. CDR3 DNA: TGTGCCTGGAGTGATGAGAATTCACCCCTCCACTTT. This sequence encodes CAWSDENSPLHF. Complete variable domain (other parts from reference TRBV30 and TRBJ1-6): SQTIHQWPATLVQPVGSPLSLECTVEGTSNPNLYWYRQAAGRGLQLLFYSVGIGQISSEVPQNLSASRPQDRQFILSSKKLLLSDSGFYLCAWSDENSPLHFGNGTRLTVT.

V is TRBV28 and J is TRBJ1-2; 9 bases agree with TRBD1. J lost 6 bases, V lost 6 bases, and 8 bases had no gene match. CDR1 is MDHEN, CDR2 SYDVKM, per germline. This CDR3 has 14 amino acids. CDR3 region: CASSRIQGANGYTF. CDR3 DNA: TGTGCCAGCAGCCGAATACAGGGGGCAAATGGCTACACCTTC.